This T cell receptor beta chain was retrieved from a study of blood T cells in healthy people across ages. Study-wide results and caveats: CMV status of donors was unknown, possibly confounding expanded clonotype changes. The study found TCR beta diversity correlated strongly with naive T cell percentage. PBMCs were not sorted, which prevented a conclusive comparison of naive versus antigen-experienced cells. A roughly linear age-dependent decrease characterized TCR beta diversity per million T cells.

The use of a sample-barcoded 5' primer and a J-beta primer mix characterized a second PCR of about 7 to 12 cycles. A single record per CDR3 protein comes from TCRdb applying MiXCR to the 5' RACE reads. The sample records about 1.6 million distinct CDR3 sequences, about 31% being singletons. With V trimmed by 1 base and J by 8 bases, 11 bases remained unmatched. This CDR3 spans 16 amino acids. Germline CDR1 reads SGHRS; CDR2 reads YFSETQ. This clonotype occurred a few times. The antigen is undetermined. Sequenced sample: blood. The gene calls are TRBV5-1 and TRBJ2-1, with 8 positions matching TRBD1. The receptor's source is a woman aged 25 to 39 in good health. The CDR3 sequence is CASSLYPDREVDEQFF. CDR3 coding DNA: TGCGCCAGCAGCTTGTACCCGGACAGGGAGGTGGATGAGCAGTTCTTC.